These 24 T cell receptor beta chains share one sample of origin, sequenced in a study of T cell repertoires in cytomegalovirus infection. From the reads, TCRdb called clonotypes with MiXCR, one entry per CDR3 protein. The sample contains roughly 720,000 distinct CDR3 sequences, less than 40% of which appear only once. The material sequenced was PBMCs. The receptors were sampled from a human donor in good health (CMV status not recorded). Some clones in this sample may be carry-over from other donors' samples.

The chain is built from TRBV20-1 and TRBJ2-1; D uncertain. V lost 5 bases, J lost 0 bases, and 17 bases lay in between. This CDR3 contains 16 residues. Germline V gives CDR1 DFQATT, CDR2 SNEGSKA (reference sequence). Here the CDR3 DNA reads TGCAGTGCTGGAAGACCTACGCCGAGCTCCTACAATGAGCAGTTCTTC. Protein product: CSAGRPTPSSYNEQFF.

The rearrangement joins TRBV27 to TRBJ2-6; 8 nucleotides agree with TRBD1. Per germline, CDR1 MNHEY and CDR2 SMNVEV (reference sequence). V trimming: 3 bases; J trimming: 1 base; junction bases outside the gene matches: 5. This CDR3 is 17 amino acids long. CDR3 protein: CASSFAGGPSGANVLTF. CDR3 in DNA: TGTGCCAGCAGTTTTGCAGGGGGCCCGTCTGGGGCCAACGTCCTGACTTTC.

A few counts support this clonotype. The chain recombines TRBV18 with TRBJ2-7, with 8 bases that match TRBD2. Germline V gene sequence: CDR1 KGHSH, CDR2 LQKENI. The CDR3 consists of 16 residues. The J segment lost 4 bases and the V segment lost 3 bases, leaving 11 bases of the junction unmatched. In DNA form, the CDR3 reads TGTGCCAGCTCACCCATTGCAGCGGGAGCTACGTACGAGCAGTACTTC. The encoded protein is CASSPIAAGATYEQYF.

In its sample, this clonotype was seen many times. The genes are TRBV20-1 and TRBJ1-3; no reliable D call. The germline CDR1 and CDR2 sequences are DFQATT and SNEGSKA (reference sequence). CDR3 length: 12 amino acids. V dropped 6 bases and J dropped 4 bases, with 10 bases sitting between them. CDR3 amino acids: CSARESGNTIYF. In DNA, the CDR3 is TGCAGTGCCCGGGAGAGCGGAAACACCATATATTTT.

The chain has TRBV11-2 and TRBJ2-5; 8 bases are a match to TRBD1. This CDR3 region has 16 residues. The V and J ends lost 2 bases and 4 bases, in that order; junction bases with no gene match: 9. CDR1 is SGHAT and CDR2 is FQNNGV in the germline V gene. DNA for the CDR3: TGTGCCAGCAGCTTAACAGGCAGGGGGCCGGCAGAGACCCAGTACTTC. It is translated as CASSLTGRGPAETQYF.

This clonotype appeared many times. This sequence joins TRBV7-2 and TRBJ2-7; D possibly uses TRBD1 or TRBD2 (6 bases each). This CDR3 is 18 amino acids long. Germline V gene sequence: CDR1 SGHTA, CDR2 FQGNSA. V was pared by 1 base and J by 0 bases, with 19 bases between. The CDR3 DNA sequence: TGTGCCAGCAGCTTAGGGCACGGGGGCGTCACGAGCTCCTACGAGCAGTACTTC. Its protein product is CASSLGHGGVTSSYEQYF.

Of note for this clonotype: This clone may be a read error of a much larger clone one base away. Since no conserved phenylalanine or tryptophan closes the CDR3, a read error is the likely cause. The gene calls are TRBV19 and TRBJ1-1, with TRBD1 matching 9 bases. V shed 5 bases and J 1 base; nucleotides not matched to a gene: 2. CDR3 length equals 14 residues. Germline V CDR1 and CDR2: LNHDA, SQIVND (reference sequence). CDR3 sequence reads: CASSVTGGNTEAFL. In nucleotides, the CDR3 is TGTGCCAGTAGTGTGACAGGGGGGAACACTGAAGCTTTCTTG.

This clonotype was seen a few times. CDR3 DNA sequence: TGTGCCAGCAGATTAATGGGGGGGAGTACTAACTATGGCTACACCTTC. As protein: CASRLMGGSTNYGYTF. This rearrangement joins TRBV11-2 to TRBJ1-2; D might be TRBD1 (5 bases). The CDR3 covers 16 residues. V was cut by 6 bases and J by 0 bases, with 17 bases left in between. CDR1 and CDR2 from the germline V gene are SGHAT and FQNNGV. Using reference TRBV11-2 and TRBJ1-2 for the parts outside the CDR3, the full variable domain is EAGVAQSPRYKIIEKRQSVAFWCNPISGHATLYWYQQILGQGPKLLIQFQNNGVVDDSQLPKDRFSAERLKGVDSTLKIQPAKLEDSAVYLCASRLMGGSTNYGYTFGSGTRLTVV.

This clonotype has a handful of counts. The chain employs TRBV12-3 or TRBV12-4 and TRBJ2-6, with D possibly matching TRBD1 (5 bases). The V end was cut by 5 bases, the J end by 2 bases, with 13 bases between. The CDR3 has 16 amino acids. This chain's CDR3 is CASSPGHNPGANVLTF. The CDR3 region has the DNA TGTGCCAGCAGTCCAGGACACAATCCTGGGGCCAACGTCCTGACTTTC.

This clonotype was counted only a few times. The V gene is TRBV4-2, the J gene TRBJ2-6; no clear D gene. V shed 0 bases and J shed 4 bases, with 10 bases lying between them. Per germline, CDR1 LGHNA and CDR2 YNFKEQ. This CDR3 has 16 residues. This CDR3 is CASSQEWTPGANVLTF. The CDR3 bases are TGTGCCAGCAGCCAAGAATGGACCCCCGGGGCCAACGTCCTGACTTTC.

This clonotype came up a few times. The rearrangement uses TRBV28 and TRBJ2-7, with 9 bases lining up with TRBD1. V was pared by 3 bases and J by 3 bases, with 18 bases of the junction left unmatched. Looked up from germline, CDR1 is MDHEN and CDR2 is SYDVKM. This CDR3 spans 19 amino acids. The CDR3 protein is CASSFFGTSTGGQGYEQYF. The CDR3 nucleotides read TGTGCCAGCAGTTTTTTTGGGACAAGCACAGGGGGCCAGGGCTACGAGCAGTACTTC.

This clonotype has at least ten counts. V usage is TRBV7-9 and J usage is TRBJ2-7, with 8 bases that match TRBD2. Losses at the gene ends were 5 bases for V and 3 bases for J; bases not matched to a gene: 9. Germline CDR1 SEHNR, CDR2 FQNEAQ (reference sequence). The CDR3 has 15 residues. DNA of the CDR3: TGTGCCAGCAGCCCCGGGGGGGGGTTGATCTACGAGCAGTACTTC. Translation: CASSPGGGLIYEQYF.

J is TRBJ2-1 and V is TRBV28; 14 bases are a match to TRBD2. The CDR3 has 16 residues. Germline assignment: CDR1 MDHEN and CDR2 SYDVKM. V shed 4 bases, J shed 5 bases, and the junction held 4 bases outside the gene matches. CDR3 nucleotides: TGTGCCAGCAGTTCCTCGACTAGCGGGAGGGACAATGAGCAGTTCTTC. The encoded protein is CASSSSTSGRDNEQFF.

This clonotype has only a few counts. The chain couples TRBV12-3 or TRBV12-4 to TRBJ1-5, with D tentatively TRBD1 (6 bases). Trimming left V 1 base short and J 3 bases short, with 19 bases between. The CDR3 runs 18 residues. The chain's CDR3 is CASSLVIGGLLHNQPQHF. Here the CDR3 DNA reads TGTGCCAGCAGTTTAGTCATCGGGGGGCTGCTTCACAATCAGCCCCAGCATTTT.

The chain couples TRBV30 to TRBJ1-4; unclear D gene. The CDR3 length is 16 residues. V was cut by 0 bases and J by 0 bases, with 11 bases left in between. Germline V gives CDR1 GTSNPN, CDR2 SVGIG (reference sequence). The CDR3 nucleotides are TGTGCCTGGAGTGTGAGTAGGCTTGCAACTAATGAAAAACTGTTTTTT. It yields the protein CAWSVSRLATNEKLFF.

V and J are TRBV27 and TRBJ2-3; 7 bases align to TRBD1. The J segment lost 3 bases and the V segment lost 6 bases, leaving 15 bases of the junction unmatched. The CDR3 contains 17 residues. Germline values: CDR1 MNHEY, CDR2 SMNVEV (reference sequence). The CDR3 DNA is TGTGCCAGCAGACCGGGACAGACGACTTGGTCAACAGATACGCAGTATTTT. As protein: CASRPGQTTWSTDTQYF.

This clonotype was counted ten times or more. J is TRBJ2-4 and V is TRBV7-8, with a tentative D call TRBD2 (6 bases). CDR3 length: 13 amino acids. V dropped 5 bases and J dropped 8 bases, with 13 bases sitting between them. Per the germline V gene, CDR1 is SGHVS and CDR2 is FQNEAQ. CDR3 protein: CASSAGRRDIQYF. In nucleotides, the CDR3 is TGTGCCAGCAGCGCGGGACGTCGAGACATTCAGTACTTC.

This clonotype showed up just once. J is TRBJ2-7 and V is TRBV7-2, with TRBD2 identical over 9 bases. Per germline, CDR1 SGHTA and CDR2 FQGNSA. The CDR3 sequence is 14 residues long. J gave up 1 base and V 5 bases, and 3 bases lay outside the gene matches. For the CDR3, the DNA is TGTGCCAGCAGCAACACTAGCGGGTCCTACGAGCAGTACTTC. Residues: CASSNTSGSYEQYF.

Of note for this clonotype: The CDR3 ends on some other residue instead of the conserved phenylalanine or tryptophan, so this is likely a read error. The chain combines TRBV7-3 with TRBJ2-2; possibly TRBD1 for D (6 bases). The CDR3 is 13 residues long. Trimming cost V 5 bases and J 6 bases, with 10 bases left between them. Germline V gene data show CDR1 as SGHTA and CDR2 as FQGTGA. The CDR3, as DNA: TGTGCCAGCAGCACCAGGGGTTCCGGGGAGCTGTTTTTG. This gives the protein CASSTRGSGELFL.

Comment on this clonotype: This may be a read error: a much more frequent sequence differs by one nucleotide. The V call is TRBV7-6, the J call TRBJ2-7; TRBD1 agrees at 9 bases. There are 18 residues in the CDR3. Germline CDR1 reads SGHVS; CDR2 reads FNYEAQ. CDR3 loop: CASSLEVGGQGPTYAQYF. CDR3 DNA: TGTGCCAGCAGCTTAGAGGTCGGGGGACAGGGACCTACCTACGCGCAGTACTTC. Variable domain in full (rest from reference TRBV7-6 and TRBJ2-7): GAGVSQSPRYKVTKRGQDVALRCDPISGHVSLYWYRQALGQGPEFLTYFNYEAQQDKSGLPNDRFSAERPEGSISTLTIQRTEQRDSAMYRCASSLEVGGQGPTYAQYFGPGTRLTVT.

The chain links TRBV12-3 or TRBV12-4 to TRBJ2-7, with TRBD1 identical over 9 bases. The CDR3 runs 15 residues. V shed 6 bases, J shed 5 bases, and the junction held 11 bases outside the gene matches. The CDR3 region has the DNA TGTGCCAGCAGCCTCACACAGGGGGCTGGCCACGAGCAGTACTTC. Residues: CASSLTQGAGHEQYF.

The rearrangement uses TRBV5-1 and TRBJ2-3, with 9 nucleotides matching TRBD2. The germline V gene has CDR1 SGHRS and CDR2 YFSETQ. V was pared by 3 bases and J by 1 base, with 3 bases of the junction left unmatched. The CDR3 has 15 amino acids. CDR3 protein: CASSSERGGTDTQYF. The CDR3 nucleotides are TGCGCCAGCAGCTCGGAGCGGGGGGGCACAGATACGCAGTATTTT.

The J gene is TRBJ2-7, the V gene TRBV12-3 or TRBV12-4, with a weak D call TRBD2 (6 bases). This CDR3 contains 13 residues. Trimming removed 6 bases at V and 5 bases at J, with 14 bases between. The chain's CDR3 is CASSFRRGNEQYF. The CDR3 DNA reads TGTGCCAGCAGCTTCCGACGGGGGAACGAGCAGTACTTC.

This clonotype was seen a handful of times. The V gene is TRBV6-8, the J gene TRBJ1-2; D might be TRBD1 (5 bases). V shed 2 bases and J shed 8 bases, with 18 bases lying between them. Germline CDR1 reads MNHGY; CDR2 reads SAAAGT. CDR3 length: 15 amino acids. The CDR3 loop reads CASSYGGGGARGYTF. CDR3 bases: TGTGCCAGCAGTTACGGGGGTGGAGGGGCGAGAGGCTACACCTTC.